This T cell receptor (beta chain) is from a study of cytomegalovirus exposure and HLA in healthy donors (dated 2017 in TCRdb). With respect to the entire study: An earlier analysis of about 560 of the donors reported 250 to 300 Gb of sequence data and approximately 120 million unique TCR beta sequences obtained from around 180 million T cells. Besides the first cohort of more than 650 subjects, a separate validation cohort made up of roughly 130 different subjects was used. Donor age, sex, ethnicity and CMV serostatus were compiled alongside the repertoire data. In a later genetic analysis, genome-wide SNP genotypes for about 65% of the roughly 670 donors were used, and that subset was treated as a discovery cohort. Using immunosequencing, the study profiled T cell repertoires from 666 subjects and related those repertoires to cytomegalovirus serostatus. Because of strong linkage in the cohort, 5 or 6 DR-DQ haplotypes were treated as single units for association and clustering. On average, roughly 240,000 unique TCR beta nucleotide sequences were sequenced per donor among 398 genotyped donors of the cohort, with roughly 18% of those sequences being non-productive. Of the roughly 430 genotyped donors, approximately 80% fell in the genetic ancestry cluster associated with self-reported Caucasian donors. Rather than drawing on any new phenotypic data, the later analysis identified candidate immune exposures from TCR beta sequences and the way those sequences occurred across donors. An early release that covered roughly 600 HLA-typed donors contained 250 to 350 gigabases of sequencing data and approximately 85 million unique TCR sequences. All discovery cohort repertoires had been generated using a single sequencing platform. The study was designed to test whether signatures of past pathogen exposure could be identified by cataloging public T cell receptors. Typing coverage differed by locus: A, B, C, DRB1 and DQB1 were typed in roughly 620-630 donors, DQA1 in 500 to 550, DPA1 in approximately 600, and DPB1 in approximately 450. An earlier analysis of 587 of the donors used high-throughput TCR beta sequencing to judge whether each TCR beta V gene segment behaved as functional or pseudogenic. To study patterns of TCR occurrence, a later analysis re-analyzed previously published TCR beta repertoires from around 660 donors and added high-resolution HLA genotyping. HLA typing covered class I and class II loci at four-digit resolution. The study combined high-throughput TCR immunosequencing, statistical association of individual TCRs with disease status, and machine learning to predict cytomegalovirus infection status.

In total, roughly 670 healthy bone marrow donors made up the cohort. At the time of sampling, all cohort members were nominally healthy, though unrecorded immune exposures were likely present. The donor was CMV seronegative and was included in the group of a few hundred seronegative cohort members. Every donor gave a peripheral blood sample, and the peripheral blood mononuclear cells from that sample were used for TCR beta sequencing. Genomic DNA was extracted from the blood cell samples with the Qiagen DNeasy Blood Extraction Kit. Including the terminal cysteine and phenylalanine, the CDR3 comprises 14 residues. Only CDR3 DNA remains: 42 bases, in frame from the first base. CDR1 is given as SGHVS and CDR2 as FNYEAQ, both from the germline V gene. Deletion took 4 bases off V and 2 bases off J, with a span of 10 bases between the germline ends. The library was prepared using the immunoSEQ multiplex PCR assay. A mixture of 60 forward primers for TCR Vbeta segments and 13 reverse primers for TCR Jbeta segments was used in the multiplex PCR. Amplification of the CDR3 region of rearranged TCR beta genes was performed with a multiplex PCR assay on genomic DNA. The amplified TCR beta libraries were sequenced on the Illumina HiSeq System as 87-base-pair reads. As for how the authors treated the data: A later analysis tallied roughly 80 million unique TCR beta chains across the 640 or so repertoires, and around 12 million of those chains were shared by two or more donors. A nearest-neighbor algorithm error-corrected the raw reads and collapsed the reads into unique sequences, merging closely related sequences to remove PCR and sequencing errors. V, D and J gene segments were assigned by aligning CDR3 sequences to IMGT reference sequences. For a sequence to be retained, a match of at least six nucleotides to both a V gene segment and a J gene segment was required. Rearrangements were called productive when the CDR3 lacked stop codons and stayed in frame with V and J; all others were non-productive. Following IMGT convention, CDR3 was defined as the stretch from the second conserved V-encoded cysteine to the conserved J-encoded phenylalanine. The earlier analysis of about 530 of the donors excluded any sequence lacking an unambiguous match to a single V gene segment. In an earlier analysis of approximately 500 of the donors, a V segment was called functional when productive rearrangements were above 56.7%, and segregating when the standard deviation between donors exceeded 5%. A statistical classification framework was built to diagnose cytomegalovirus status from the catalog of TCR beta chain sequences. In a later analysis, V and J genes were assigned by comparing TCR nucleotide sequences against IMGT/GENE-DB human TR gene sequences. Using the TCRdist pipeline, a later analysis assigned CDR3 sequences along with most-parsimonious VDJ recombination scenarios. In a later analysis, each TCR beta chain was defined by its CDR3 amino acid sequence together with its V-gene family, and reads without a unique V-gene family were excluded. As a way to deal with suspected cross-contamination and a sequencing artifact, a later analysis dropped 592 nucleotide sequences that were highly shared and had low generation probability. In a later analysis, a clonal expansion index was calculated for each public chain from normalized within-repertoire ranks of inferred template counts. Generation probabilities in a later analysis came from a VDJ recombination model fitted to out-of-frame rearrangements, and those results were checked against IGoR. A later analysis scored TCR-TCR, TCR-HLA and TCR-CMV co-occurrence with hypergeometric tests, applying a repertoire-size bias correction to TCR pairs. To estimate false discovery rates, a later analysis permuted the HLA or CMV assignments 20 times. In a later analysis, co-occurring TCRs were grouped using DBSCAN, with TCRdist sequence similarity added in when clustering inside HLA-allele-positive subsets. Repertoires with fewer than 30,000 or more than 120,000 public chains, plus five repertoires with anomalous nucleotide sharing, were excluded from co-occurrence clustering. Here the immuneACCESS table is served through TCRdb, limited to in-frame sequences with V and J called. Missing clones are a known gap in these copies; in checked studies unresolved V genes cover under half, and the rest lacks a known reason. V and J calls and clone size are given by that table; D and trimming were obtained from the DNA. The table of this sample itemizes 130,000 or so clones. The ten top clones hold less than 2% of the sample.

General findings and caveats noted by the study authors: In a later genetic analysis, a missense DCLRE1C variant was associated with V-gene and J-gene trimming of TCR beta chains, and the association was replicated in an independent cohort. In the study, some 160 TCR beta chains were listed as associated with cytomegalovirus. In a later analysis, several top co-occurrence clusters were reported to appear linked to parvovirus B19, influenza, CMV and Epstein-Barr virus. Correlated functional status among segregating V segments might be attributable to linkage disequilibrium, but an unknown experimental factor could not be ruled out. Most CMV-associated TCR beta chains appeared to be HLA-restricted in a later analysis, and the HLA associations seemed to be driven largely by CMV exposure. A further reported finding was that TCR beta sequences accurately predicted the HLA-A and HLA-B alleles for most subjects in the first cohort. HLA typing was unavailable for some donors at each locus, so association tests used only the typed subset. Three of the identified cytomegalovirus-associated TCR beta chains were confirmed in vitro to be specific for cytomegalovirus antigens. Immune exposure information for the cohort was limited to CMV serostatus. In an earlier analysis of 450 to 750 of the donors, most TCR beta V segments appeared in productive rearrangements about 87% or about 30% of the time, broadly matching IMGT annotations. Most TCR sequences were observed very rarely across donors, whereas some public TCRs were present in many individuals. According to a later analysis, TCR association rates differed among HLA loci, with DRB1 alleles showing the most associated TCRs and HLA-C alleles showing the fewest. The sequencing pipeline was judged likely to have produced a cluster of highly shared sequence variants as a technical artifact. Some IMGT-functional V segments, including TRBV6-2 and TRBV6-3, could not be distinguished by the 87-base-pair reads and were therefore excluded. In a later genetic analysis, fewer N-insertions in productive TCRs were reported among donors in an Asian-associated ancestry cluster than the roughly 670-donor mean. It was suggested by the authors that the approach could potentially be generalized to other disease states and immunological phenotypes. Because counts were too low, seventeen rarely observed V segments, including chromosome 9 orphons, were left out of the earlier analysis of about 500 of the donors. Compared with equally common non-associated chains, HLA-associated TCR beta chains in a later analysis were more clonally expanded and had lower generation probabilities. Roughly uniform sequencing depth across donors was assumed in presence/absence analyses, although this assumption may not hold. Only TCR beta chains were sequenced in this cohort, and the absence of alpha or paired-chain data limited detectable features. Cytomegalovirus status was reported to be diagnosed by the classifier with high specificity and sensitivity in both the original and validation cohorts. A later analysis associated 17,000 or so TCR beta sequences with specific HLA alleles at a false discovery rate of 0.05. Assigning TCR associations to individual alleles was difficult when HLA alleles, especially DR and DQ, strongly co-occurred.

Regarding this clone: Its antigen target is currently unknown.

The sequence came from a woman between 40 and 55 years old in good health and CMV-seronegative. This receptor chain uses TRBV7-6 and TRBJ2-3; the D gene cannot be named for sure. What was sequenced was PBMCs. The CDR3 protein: CASSSRLSTDTQYF. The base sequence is TGTGCCAGCAGCTCCAGACTGTCCACAGATACGCAGTATTTT.